These 23 T cell receptor beta chains were sequenced from one sample in a study (dated by TCRdb to between 2014 and 2016). Library method: 5' RACE. Data came from an Illumina MiSeq. The public reads were run again by TCRdb, first through fastp at Q25 and then through MiXCR, and only productive beta chains were kept. Rows are unified per CDR3 protein, each entry keeping the most common DNA and genes. This sample lists about 32,000 distinct CDR3 sequences; roughly 24% were detected once. The top ten constitute roughly 4% of the sample. The material sequenced was memory CD4+ T cells sorted from blood. The cell subset or site label corresponds to: memory CD4+ T cells, CD4+CD45RO+CD25-. Receptor source: a female donor with breast cancer.

The V and J genes are TRBV7-9 and TRBJ2-5; no reliable D call. Trimming removed 1 base at V and 1 base at J, with 10 bases between. Germline V lookup: CDR1 SEHNR, CDR2 FQNEAQ (reference sequence). The CDR3 is 15 residues long. DNA for the CDR3: TGTGCCAGCAGCTTAGTTCGACGGTCCCAAGAGACCCAGTACTTC. Its protein product is CASSLVRRSQETQYF.

This clonotype turned up a few times. This sequence joins TRBV6-5 and TRBJ1-5; no firm D call. The CDR3 is made up of 14 amino acids. Germline V gene data show CDR1 as MNHEY and CDR2 as SVGAGI. Trimming left V 6 bases short and J 4 bases short, with 13 bases between. The CDR3 loop is CASSAGVTNQPQHF. The CDR3 DNA reads TGTGCCAGCAGCGCCGGTGTTACAAATCAGCCCCAGCATTTT.

The V call is TRBV7-2, the J call TRBJ1-3, with D hard to call. The CDR3 sequence is 14 residues long. The germline gives CDR1 SGHTA, CDR2 FQGNSA. Trimming took off 5 bases at V and 2 bases at J, with 10 bases between the two ends. This CDR3 reads CASSPFKPGNTIYF. The CDR3 bases are TGTGCCAGCAGCCCCTTTAAACCTGGAAACACCATATATTTT.

This clonotype occurred a few times. This rearrangement joins TRBV5-1 to TRBJ2-1; D call uncertain. V was pared by 2 bases and J by 5 bases, with 17 bases between. Per the germline V gene, CDR1 is SGHRS and CDR2 is YFSETQ. The CDR3 totals 16 residues. The CDR3 sequence is CASSLPKYSTNNEQFF. DNA of the CDR3: TGCGCCAGCAGCTTACCTAAGTATTCTACTAACAATGAGCAGTTCTTC.

The rearrangement links TRBV11-3 to TRBJ2-1; 13 positions agree with TRBD2. The CDR3 sequence is 18 residues long. J lost 1 base, V lost 6 bases, and 9 bases had no gene match. CDR1 and CDR2 (germline): SGHNT, YENEEA. The CDR3 coding sequence is TGTGCCAGCAGTGCCGGGACTAGCGGGGATTCGTCCTACAATGAGCAGTTCTTC. Its translation is CASSAGTSGDSSYNEQFF.

This clonotype was observed a few times. This chain uses TRBV20-1 with TRBJ2-7; 8 nucleotides line up with TRBD2. V lost 2 bases to trimming and J lost 0 bases; unmatched junction nucleotides: 6. In germline, CDR1 is DFQATT, CDR2 SNEGSKA (reference sequence). The CDR3 is made up of 15 amino acids. CDR3 loop: CSARNSRGGSYEQYF. The DNA for the CDR3 is TGCAGTGCTAGAAATTCTCGGGGGGGCTCCTACGAGCAGTACTTC.

The chain links TRBV4-1 to TRBJ2-1; D ambiguous. The germline CDR1 and CDR2 sequences are MGHRA and YSYEKL. The ends were cut back, 0 bases at V and 0 bases at J, with 9 bases in the middle. The CDR3 runs 16 residues. Here the CDR3 DNA reads TGCGCCAGCAGCCAAGAATCGAGTAACTCCTACAATGAGCAGTTCTTC. This translates into CASSQESSNSYNEQFF.

This clonotype was counted many times. The chain combines TRBV20-1 with TRBJ2-1; D call uncertain. CDR1 and CDR2 (germline): DFQATT, SNEGSKA (reference sequence). This CDR3 is built from 11 residues. With 2 bases removed from V and 7 bases from J, the gap between germline ends came to 6 bases. CDR3 sequence: CSARLGNEQFF. The DNA for the CDR3 is TGCAGTGCTAGACTGGGAAATGAGCAGTTCTTC.

In this sample, this clonotype turned up a few times. The chain carries TRBV28 and TRBJ2-1; TRBD2 matches 10 bases. The CDR3 runs 13 residues. Germline CDR1 is MDHEN and CDR2 is SYDVKM. The J segment lost 5 bases and the V segment lost 8 bases, leaving 3 bases of the junction unmatched. CDR3 nucleotide sequence: TGTGCCAGCGAGGGACTAGCGCACAATGAGCAGTTCTTC. Translated, it gives CASEGLAHNEQFF.

This clonotype has only a few counts. The chain is built from TRBV15 and TRBJ2-3, with D possibly matching TRBD2 (6 bases). CDR3 length equals 15 residues. Trimming removed 6 bases at V and 4 bases at J, with 17 bases between. From germline, CDR1 is LNHNV and CDR2 YYDKDF (reference sequence). DNA of the CDR3: TGTGCCACCAGTCATCACGGGGGAGTCTCAGATACGCAGTATTTT. It encodes CATSHHGGVSDTQYF.

At least ten counts were recorded for this clonotype. The chain joins TRBV10-3 to TRBJ2-3, with 10 nucleotides matching TRBD2. V shed 0 bases and J 5 bases; nucleotides not matched to a gene: 5. The CDR3 has 16 residues. Germline-derived CDR1 and CDR2 are ENHRY and SYGVKD. The CDR3 reads CAISESGASGRDTQYF. The CDR3 DNA is TGTGCCATCAGTGAGTCCGGGGCTAGCGGGAGAGATACGCAGTATTTT.

This chain links TRBV4-1 with TRBJ1-6, with D uncertain. CDR3 length: 13 amino acids. The ends were cut back, 4 bases at V and 6 bases at J, with 7 bases in the middle. Germline V lookup: CDR1 MGHRA, CDR2 YSYEKL. The CDR3 nucleotides are TGCGCCAGCAGCCCGGAAGTTAATTCACCCCTCCACTTT. This translates into CASSPEVNSPLHF.

This clonotype was counted at least ten times. V and J are TRBV27 and TRBJ2-5; no firm D call. Trimming left V 1 base short and J 0 bases short, with 9 bases between. The CDR3 is made up of 15 amino acids. Looked up from germline, CDR1 is MNHEY and CDR2 is SMNVEV (reference sequence). CDR3 protein: CASSLYGLNQETQYF. The CDR3 coding sequence is TGTGCCAGCAGTTTATACGGGTTGAACCAAGAGACCCAGTACTTC.

The rearrangement joins TRBV20-1 to TRBJ2-5, with no clear D. The CDR3 runs 12 residues. The germline V gene has CDR1 DFQATT and CDR2 SNEGSKA (reference sequence). V lost 5 bases, J lost 2 bases, and 9 bases lay in between. The chain's CDR3 is CSALWRQETQYF. The CDR3 coding sequence is TGCAGTGCTCTCTGGAGACAAGAGACCCAGTACTTC.

This chain uses TRBV27 with TRBJ2-7; TRBD1 might be the D (5 bases). The length of the CDR3 is 14 residues. V was shortened by 1 base and J by 1 base, with 8 bases between the two germline ends. Per the germline V gene, CDR1 is MNHEY and CDR2 is SMNVEV (reference sequence). The CDR3 protein is CASSLFHRSYEQYF. The CDR3 DNA is TGTGCCAGCAGTTTATTCCACAGGTCCTACGAGCAGTACTTC.

The rearrangement uses TRBV4-1 and TRBJ2-3; D unclear. Per germline, CDR1 MGHRA and CDR2 YSYEKL. The V gene lost 6 bases and the J gene lost 2 bases, with 9 bases spanning the gap. This CDR3 has 13 residues. The CDR3 DNA sequence: TGCGCCAGCAGGGAATACCCCACAGATACGCAGTATTTT. It encodes CASREYPTDTQYF.

For the CDR3, the DNA is TGTGCCAGCAGCGCCTCCGGGACAGTCCATGAAAAACTGTTTTTT. Its protein product is CASSASGTVHEKLFF. The J gene is TRBJ1-4, the V gene TRBV9; 7 positions match TRBD1. Per germline, CDR1 SGDLS and CDR2 YYNGEE. CDR3 length equals 15 residues. V was pared by 3 bases and J by 6 bases, with 8 bases of the junction left unmatched.

The chain is built from TRBV4-1 and TRBJ1-4; 9 positions agree with TRBD1. There are 14 residues in the CDR3. V shed 4 bases and J 8 bases; nucleotides not matched to a gene: 5. Per the germline V gene, CDR1 is MGHRA and CDR2 is YSYEKL. The CDR3 DNA follows: TGCGCCAGCAGCCGTGGGGACAGGGAGGAAAAACTGTTTTTT. Protein sequence: CASSRGDREEKLFF.

The chain carries TRBV24-1 and TRBJ1-1; D remains unclear. CDR3 length: 11 amino acids. The V end was cut by 6 bases, the J end by 1 base, with 2 bases between. Germline lookup yields CDR1 KGHDR and CDR2 SFDVKD. Here the CDR3 reads CATSKNTEAFF. CDR3 DNA: TGTGCCACCAGTAAGAACACTGAAGCTTTCTTT.

The chain couples TRBV7-9 to TRBJ2-3, with D uncertain. The CDR3 is made up of 14 amino acids. Trimming cost V 1 base and J 2 bases, with 7 bases left between them. Germline assignment: CDR1 SEHNR and CDR2 FQNEAQ (reference sequence). The CDR3 region has the DNA TGTGCCAGCAGCTTAGGGGGTCTCACAGATACGCAGTATTTT. Translating it yields CASSLGGLTDTQYF.

For this clonotype: The junction differs from germline at one of its ends, possibly a read error. The chain recombines TRBV7-9 with TRBJ2-7; D not resolved. The CDR3 extends over 15 amino acids. The germline CDR1 and CDR2 sequences are SEHNR and FQNEAQ (reference sequence). CDR3 coding DNA: TGTGCCGGCAGCTTTTACGCAGGCTCACTACGTGAGCAGTACTTC. Residues: CAGSFYAGSLREQYF.

This clonotype has at least ten counts. The chain employs TRBV4-1 and TRBJ2-1; D possibly corresponds to TRBD2 (6 bases). This CDR3 has 17 amino acids. Looked up from germline, CDR1 is MGHRA and CDR2 is YSYEKL. V was cut by 5 bases and J by 0 bases, with 17 bases left in between. The CDR3 loop reads CASSERRGPSSYNEQFF. The DNA for the CDR3 is TGCGCCAGCAGCGAACGGAGGGGTCCAAGCTCCTACAATGAGCAGTTCTTC.

The sample holds a few counts of this clonotype. CDR3 in amino acids: CSARDILAYEQYF. The CDR3 nucleotides are TGCAGTGCTAGAGATATACTAGCTTACGAGCAGTACTTC. This rearrangement joins TRBV20-1 to TRBJ2-7, with a weak D call TRBD2 (6 bases). The CDR3 contains 13 residues. V was cut by 0 bases and J by 4 bases, with 10 bases left in between. Germline CDR1 DFQATT, CDR2 SNEGSKA (reference sequence).